This TCR beta chain is from a study of regulatory T cells (dated by TCRdb to the late 2010s). Concerning the study at large: The study compared T-cell receptor beta repertoires of sorted regulatory, conventional CD4+ and CD8+ T cells between CD3G-deficient patients and healthy controls. On the study overall, not on this receptor specifically: In patients, repertoires had restricted unique TRB V-J pairs and skewed V and J gene usage, with regulatory T cells showing the most marked changes. Hydrophobic residues at CDR3 positions 6 and 7 were enriched in conventional CD4+ T cells from CD3G-deficient patients, suggesting more self-reactive specificities.

Per the germline V gene, MDHEN is the CDR1 and SYDVKM is the CDR2. CDR3 length: 16 amino acids, cysteine to phenylalanine. The entry retains the CDR3 DNA only, 48 bases that are in frame from base 1. V sheds 6 bases and J sheds 4 bases, leaving 18 bases between their ends. Regarding this clone: Its binding antigen is unknown. No much larger clone is present one base from it, and per-base qualities are unavailable.

The multiplex PCR used 52 forward TRBV primers and 13 reverse TRBJ primers, with assay-based and computational corrections for amplification bias. Rearranged TRB loci were amplified from genomic DNA by multiplex PCR within the immunoSEQ assay. TRB amplicons were sequenced using an Illumina HiSeq platform. The published analysis was carried out like this. Custom algorithms error-filtered the raw sequences and aligned them to reference gene sequences, after which the immunoSEQ online tools were used for analysis. Frequencies of productive and nonproductive TRB rearrangements were evaluated among both unique and total sequences. For TRB CDR3 positions 6 and 7, hydrophobicity together with amino acid composition served as the basis for assessing self-reactivity potential. Prism software was used to run t tests, Mann-Whitney tests or two-way ANOVA for comparisons between groups. This immuneACCESS table, as held by TCRdb, lists in-frame sequences with V and J called but not all clones. Of the missing ones, under half trace to an unresolved V gene in checked studies; the others have no known cause. That table supplies the V and J calls and clone size; D and trimming were determined from the DNA. This sample has approximately 29,000 clones in its table, and 93% of those were observed once. The ten biggest clones cover about 1% of the sample.

Evidence of autoimmunity was found in all CD3G-deficient patients, and more severe autoimmunity was observed in two of the patients. Patients ranged from 2 to 39 years of age at testing and had reduced naive and increased memory CD4+ and CD8+ T-cell proportions. CD4+ cells were FACS-sorted into CD25-high CD127-low regulatory T cells and CD25-low CD127-high conventional CD4+ T cells. The patient group comprised roughly 6 individuals with CD3G deficiency. Patient samples and clinical data were obtained from an international physician network spanning the United States, Europe and Asia. Ficoll density separation was used to isolate peripheral blood mononuclear cells.

The sequence came from a child aged 2 to 10 with CD3G deficiency. The sample taken for sequencing was conventional CD4+ T cells sorted from blood. Rearrangement joined TRBV28 to TRBJ2-2; no confident D gene assignment can be made. The CDR3 reads CASSPHRKRSTGELFF. The DNA sequence follows: TGTGCCAGCAGCCCGCACCGTAAAAGGAGCACCGGGGAGCTGTTTTTT.